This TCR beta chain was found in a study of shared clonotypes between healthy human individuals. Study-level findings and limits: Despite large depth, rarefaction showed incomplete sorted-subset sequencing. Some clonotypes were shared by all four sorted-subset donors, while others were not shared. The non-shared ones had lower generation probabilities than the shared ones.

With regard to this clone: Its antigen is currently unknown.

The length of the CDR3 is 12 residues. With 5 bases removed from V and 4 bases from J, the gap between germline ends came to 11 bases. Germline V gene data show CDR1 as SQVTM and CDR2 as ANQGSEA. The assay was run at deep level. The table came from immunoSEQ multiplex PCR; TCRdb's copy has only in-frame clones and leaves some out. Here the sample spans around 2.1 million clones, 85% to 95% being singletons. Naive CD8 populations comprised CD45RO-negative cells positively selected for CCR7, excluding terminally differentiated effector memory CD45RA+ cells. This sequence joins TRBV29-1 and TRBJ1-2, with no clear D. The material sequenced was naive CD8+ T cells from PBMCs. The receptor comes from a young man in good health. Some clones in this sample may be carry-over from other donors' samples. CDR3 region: CSVPRGTYGYTF. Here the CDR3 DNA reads TGCAGCGTTCCCAGAGGCACCTATGGCTACACCTTC.